This TCR beta chain is from a study of blood T cell repertoires in COVID-19. Assay used: immunoSEQ multiplex PCR; TCRdb lists only in-frame clones, some missing. The data hold some 300,000 clones, with 90% observed a single time. The length of the CDR3 is 17 residues. Trimming took off 6 bases at V and 1 base at J, with 21 bases between the two ends. Germline V gene data show CDR1 as SGHTA and CDR2 as FQGNSA. Material: PBMCs or T cells enriched from blood (not recorded which). The genes are TRBV7-2 and TRBJ1-1; D not resolved. This sequence was found in a woman aged 25 to 39 who had been exposed to COVID-19. The CDR3 coding sequence is TGTGCCAGCAGGTCAATATCATCCCGATTACAGAACACTGAAGCTTTCTTT. Translation gives CASRSISSRLQNTEAFF.